What follows describes a single T cell receptor beta chain. Its antigen specificity is not known. No clone much larger than this one lies a single base away; base qualities are absent. The data were obtained in a study of blood T cells in healthy people across ages (dated by TCRdb to the mid-2010s). Regarding the research as a whole: In model experiments, roughly one uniquely barcoded TCR beta cDNA molecule per two T cells was captured by template switching. Donors were grouped into four age groups: young (average approximately 16 years), middle-aged (less than 40), aged (around 60) and long-lived (approximately 78). Two additional independent replicas of 1 million unique cDNA reads from the same blood draw were analyzed for two donors (one aged 18 to 30 and one aged 80 or older). To avoid experimental bias, donors of different ages were distributed randomly across sequencing lanes. The study measured age-related changes in TCR beta repertoire diversity using deep sequencing normalized with unique cDNA molecular identifiers. Overall results and qualifications from the work: There was a strong correlation between observed TCR beta diversity and the percentage of naive T cells measured by flow cytometry. Because profiling used bulk unsorted PBMCs, naive and antigen-experienced compartments could not be compared conclusively. Because the CMV infection status of the donors was unknown, age-related changes in expanded clonotypes may potentially have been confounded. Compared with the aged group, the long-lived group had more naive CD4+ T cells, fewer expanded clones and increased TCR diversity, suggesting age selection. As age increased, observed TCR beta diversity per million T cells dropped in a roughly linear way, and a significant reduction was already evident by age 40. Estimates of total diversity from one million sequenced T cells were regarded as lower bounds and underestimates.

Donors were under 40 systemically healthy Caucasian individuals from Russia aged roughly 6 to 100 years. Each donor gave 9 to 10 milliliters of peripheral blood, collected into EDTA-treated Vacutainer tubes. Ficoll-Paque density-gradient centrifugation was used to isolate PBMCs, with at least 6.5 million per sample. Total RNA was extracted from PBMCs with Trizol reagent, with at least 6 micrograms obtained per sample. Naive CD45RAhigh/CD27high T cell percentages were measured by flow cytometry on a PBMC aliquot from every donor. Library method: 5' RACE. Data came from an Illumina HiSeq 2500. The second PCR ran for about 6 to 12 cycles and used a J-beta primer mix along with a sample-barcoded 5' primer. A template-switch 5' adaptor carrying 12 random nucleotides introduced a unique molecular identifier onto each TCR beta cDNA molecule. Each sample yielded at least 3 million CDR3-containing paired-end reads. All of the RNA was converted into first-strand cDNA using the Mint cDNA synthesis kit, with a TRBC-specific oligonucleotide serving as the primer. Following uracil-DNA glycosylase treatment, a first 18-cycle PCR with universal primers M1SS and BC2_uni_R was performed on all cDNA. As for the original processing: Normalization of each sample was performed by random selection of 1 million high-quality reads, each carrying a distinct molecular identifier. Reads sharing molecular identifiers were discarded rather than binned into consensus sequences. CDR3 identification, clonotype clustering and error correction used MiTCR with a Q25 quality threshold and the strictest error-elimination algorithm. A nonparametric unseen species model with Euler transformation was used to estimate a lower bound on total TCR beta diversity. TCRdb's own reprocessing of the public reads used fastp at Q25 and MiXCR and kept productive beta chains. Records with the same CDR3 protein are collapsed into one entry carrying the most frequent genes and DNA. For this entry, the V and J calls and clone size follow TCRdb and not the study's own pipeline. This sample comprises hundreds of thousands of distinct CDR3 sequences, roughly 60% of them detected only once. Roughly 26% of the sample is held by the ten biggest clonotypes.

Reading the germline V gene gives CDR1 SGDLS and CDR2 YYNGEE. The CDR3 numbers 17 residues from cysteine through phenylalanine. Just CDR3 DNA is preserved here, 51 bases in frame from base 1. Germline trimming: 4 bases from V, 4 bases from J; junction bases outside gene matches: 13. This clonotype originated in a man in his thirties or forties in good health. The sequence joins TRBV9 to TRBJ2-1; TRBD2 fits 8 bases in the junction. What was sequenced was blood. CDR3 reads: CASSHPRVAGSYNEQFF. The sequenced DNA: TGTGCCAGCAGCCACCCTAGAGTAGCGGGGTCTTACAATGAGCAGTTCTTC.